The present TCR beta chain was sequenced within a study of memory CD4+ T cells and cytomegalovirus serostatus. The sort gate was single viable CD3+CD4+CD8-CD45RO+ cells for memory CD4+ T cells. Positive selection with CD4 microbeads enriched total CD4+ T cells. The V gene's germline CDR1 is GTSNPN and CDR2 SVGIG (reference sequence). J was trimmed by 3 bases and V by 8 bases; bases with no gene match: 9. There are 13 residues in the CDR3. Here immunoSEQ multiplex PCR was the method, and the copy in TCRdb shows in-frame clones only, minus some. The sample shows tens of thousands of clones, less than 85% of them seen only once.

The chain links TRBV30 to TRBJ2-7; 8 nucleotides line up with TRBD1. Sequencing input: memory CD4+ T cells from blood. The clonotype originates from an adult in good health and CMV-seronegative. The CDR3 sequence is CAGKRQGNYEQYF. CDR3 bases: TGTGCCGGGAAACGACAGGGGAACTACGAGCAGTACTTC.